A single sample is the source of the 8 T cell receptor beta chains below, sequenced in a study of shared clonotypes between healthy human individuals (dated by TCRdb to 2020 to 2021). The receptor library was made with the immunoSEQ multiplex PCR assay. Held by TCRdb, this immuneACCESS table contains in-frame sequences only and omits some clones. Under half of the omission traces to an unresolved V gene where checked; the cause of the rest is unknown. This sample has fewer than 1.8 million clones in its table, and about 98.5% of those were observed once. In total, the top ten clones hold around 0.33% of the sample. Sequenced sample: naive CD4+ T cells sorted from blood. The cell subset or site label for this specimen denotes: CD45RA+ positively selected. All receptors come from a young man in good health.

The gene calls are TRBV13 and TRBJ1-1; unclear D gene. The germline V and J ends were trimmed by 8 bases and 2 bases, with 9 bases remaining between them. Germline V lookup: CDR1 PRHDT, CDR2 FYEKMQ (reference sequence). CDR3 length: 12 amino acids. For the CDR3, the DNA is TGTGCCAGCTCACGGGCTAACACTGAAGCTTTCTTT. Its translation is CASSRANTEAFF.

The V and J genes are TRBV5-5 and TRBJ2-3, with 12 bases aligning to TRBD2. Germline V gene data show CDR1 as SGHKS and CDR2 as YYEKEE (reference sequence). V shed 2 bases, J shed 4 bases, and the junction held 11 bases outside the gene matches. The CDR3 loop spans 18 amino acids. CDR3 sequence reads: CASSFLGVTSGSSDTQYF. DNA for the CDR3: TGTGCCAGCAGCTTTCTCGGAGTGACTAGCGGGAGTTCAGATACGCAGTATTTT.

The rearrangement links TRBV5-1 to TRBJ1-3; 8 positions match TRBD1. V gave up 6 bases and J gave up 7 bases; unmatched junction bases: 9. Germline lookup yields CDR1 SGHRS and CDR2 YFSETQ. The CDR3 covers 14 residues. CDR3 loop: CASTLGTGSNTIYF. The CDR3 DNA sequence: TGCGCCAGCACCCTCGGGACAGGTAGCAACACCATATATTTT. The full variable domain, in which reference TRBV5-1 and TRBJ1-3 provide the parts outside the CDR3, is KAGVTQTPRYLIKTRGQQVTLSCSPISGHRSVSWYQQTPGQGLQFLFEYFSETQRNKGNFPGRFSGRQFSNSRSEMNVSTLELGDSALYLCASTLGTGSNTIYFGEGSWLTVV.

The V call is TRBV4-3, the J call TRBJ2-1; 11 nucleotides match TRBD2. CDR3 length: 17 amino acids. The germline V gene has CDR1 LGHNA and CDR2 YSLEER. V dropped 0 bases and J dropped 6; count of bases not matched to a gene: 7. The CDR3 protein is CASSQDSLAGGVNEQFF. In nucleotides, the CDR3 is TGCGCCAGCAGCCAAGATTCGCTAGCGGGAGGAGTCAATGAGCAGTTCTTC.

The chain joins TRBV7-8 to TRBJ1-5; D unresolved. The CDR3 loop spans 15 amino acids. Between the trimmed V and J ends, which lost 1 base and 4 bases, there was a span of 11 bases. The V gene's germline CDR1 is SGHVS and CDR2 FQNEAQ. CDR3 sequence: CASSLDGSSNQPQHF. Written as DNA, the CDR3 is TGTGCCAGCAGCTTAGACGGCAGCTCAAATCAGCCCCAGCATTTT.

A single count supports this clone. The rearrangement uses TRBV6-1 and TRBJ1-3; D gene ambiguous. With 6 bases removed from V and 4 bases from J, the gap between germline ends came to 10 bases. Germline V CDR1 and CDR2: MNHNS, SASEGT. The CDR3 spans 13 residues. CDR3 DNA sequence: TGTGCCAGCAGCCCGGAGCGAGGAAACACCATATATTTT. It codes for CASSPERGNTIYF.

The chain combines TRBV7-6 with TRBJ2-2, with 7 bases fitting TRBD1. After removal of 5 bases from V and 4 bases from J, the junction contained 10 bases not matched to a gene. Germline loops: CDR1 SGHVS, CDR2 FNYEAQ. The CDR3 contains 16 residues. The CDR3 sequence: CASSTRQGVSTGELFF. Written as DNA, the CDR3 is TGTGCCAGCAGCACCCGACAGGGTGTGAGCACCGGGGAGCTGTTTTTT.

The CDR3 DNA reads as TGTGCCAGCAGCTTCGAACCTACTAATGAAAAACTGTTTTTT. Translated: CASSFEPTNEKLFF. The chain employs TRBV7-9 and TRBJ1-4, with D uncertain. CDR1 SEHNR and CDR2 FQNEAQ come from the germline V gene (reference sequence). This CDR3 comprises 14 residues. V was clipped by 3 bases and J by 2 bases, with 7 bases between them.